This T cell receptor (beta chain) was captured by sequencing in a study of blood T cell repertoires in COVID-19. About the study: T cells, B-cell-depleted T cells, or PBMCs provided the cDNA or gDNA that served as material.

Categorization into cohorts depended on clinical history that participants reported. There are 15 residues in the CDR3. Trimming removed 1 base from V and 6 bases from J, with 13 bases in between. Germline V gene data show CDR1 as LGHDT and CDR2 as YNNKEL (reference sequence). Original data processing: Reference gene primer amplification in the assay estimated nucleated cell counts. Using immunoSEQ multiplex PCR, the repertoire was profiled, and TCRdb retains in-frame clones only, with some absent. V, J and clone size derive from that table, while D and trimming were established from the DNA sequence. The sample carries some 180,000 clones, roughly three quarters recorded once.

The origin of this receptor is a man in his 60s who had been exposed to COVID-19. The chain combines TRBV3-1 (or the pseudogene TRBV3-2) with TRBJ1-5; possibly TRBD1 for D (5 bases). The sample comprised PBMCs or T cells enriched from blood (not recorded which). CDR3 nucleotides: TGTGCCAGCAGCCAAGGATTGTCAGGGCGTCAGCCCCAGCATTTT. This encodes CASSQGLSGRQPQHF.